These 20 T cell receptor beta chains originate from one sample sequenced in a study of T cells in Graves' hyperthyroidism and ophthalmopathy. TCR beta CDR3 regions were amplified from RNA transcripts. First-round RT-PCR targeting the TCR CDR3 was performed with the HTBI primer set. Each CDR3 protein gets one entry after TCRdb re-called the multiplex PCR reads with MiXCR. Counted here are about 290,000 distinct CDR3 sequences, roughly 15% occurring once; the ten biggest clones make up less than 8%. Sequenced: blood. The receptor set was obtained from a middle-aged woman with Graves' hyperthyroidism.

This clonotype was observed at least ten times. V and J are TRBV6-1 and TRBJ2-2; D is uncertain. In germline, CDR1 is MNHNS, CDR2 SASEGT. The length of the CDR3 is 20 residues. V dropped 5 bases and J dropped 0 bases, with 25 bases sitting between them. This chain's CDR3 is CASSPQPRLTHGANTGELFF. In DNA form, the CDR3 reads TGTGCCAGCAGTCCCCAGCCTCGGCTCACACACGGCGCGAACACCGGGGAGCTGTTTTTT.

A note on this clonotype: A much more abundant neighbour one base away suggests this may be a read error. This rearrangement joins TRBV7-6 to TRBJ2-1; TRBD2 agrees at 8 bases. Unmatched junction bases numbered 5, after V lost 6 bases and J lost 7 bases. The germline V gene has CDR1 SGHVS and CDR2 FNYEAQ. This CDR3 has 13 residues. CDR3: CASSGTRLNEQFF. CDR3 coding DNA: TGTGCCAGCAGTGGGACTAGATTGAATGAGCAGTTCTTC. Full variable domain (remainder filled in from reference TRBV7-6 and TRBJ2-1): GAGVSQSPRYKVTKRGQDVALRCDPISGHVSLYWYRQALGQGPEFLTYFNYEAQQDKSGLPNDRFSAERPEGSISTLTIQRTEQRDSAMYRCASSGTRLNEQFFGPGTRLTVL.

This clonotype came up many times. The V call is TRBV20-1, the J call TRBJ2-2; the D gene is possibly TRBD1 (5 bases). The germline V gene encodes CDR1 DFQATT and CDR2 SNEGSKA (reference sequence). The CDR3 covers 13 residues. Trimming pared 3 bases from V and 7 bases from J, leaving 12 bases between. The CDR3 bases are TGCAGTGCTAGTATAAGGGGTAGCGGGGAGCTGTTTTTT. This gives the protein CSASIRGSGELFF.

The chain employs TRBV10-3 and TRBJ2-2; D possibly corresponds to TRBD2 (6 bases). The CDR3 is 17 residues long. Germline CDR1 reads ENHRY; CDR2 reads SYGVKD. V was trimmed by 3 bases and J by 5 bases, leaving 19 bases between them. CDR3 in amino acids: CAISDVRTPAGTGELFF. Here the CDR3 DNA reads TGTGCCATCAGTGATGTGCGGACTCCCGCGGGGACCGGGGAGCTGTTTTTT.

This clonotype came up many times. The rearrangement uses TRBV11-2 and TRBJ2-2; D may match TRBD1 or TRBD2 (5 bases each). The ends were cut back, 4 bases at V and 4 bases at J, with 13 bases in the middle. The CDR3 runs 15 residues. In germline, CDR1 is SGHAT, CDR2 FQNNGV. The CDR3 region has the DNA TGTGCCAGCAGCTACCGGGACGGGGCCACCGGGGAGCTGTTTTTT. Protein product: CASSYRDGATGELFF.

This clonotype was observed many times. This chain uses TRBV2 with TRBJ1-5, with TRBD1 as a possible D gene (6 bases). CDR3 length equals 14 residues. The V and J ends lost 11 bases and 7 bases respectively, with 21 bases between them. Germline V lookup: CDR1 SNHLY, CDR2 FYNNEI. CDR3 coding DNA: TGTGCCTCCATGGCCGGGACAACTTCCCAGCCCCAGCATTTT. Protein product: CASMAGTTSQPQHF.

This clonotype was seen many times. The rearrangement joins TRBV11-2 to TRBJ2-7, with D perhaps matching TRBD2 (6 bases). Germline-derived CDR1 and CDR2 are SGHAT and FQNNGV. V was trimmed by 5 bases and J by 2 bases, leaving 13 bases between them. This CDR3 contains 14 residues. CDR3 protein: CASSLPGGAYEQYF. In nucleotides, the CDR3 is TGTGCCAGCAGCCTCCCCGGGGGAGCCTACGAGCAGTACTTC.

This clonotype was found many times. The rearrangement joins TRBV19 to TRBJ1-1; D not resolved. This CDR3 is built from 13 residues. V was shortened by 3 bases and J by 3 bases, with 8 bases between the two germline ends. CDR1 is LNHDA, CDR2 SQIVND, per germline (reference sequence). The CDR3 nucleotides are TGTGCCAGTAGTATGGGCGGGGACACTGAAGCTTTCTTT. Its translation: CASSMGGDTEAFF. The entire variable domain, with the rest obtained from reference TRBV19 and TRBJ1-1, is as follows: DGGITQSPKYLFRKEGQNVTLSCEQNLNHDAMYWYRQDPGQGLRLIYYSQIVNDFQKGDIAEGYSVSREKKESFPLTVTSAQKNPTAFYLCASSMGGDTEAFFGQGTRLTVV.

This clonotype showed up many times. This rearrangement joins TRBV11-2 to TRBJ2-3, with unresolved D. V was shortened by 1 base and J by 5 bases, with 10 bases between the two germline ends. Germline V lookup: CDR1 SGHAT, CDR2 FQNNGV. This CDR3 is 14 amino acids long. The CDR3 sequence: CASSLGLGEDTQYF. The CDR3 DNA follows: TGTGCCAGCAGCTTAGGATTAGGTGAAGATACGCAGTATTTT.

Ten or more counts support this clonotype. The CDR3 loop reads CASTRLGLAGDEQYF. CDR3 DNA sequence: TGTGCCAGCACCCGACTCGGGCTAGCGGGAGACGAGCAGTACTTC. This sequence joins TRBV2 and TRBJ2-7, with 10 bases matching TRBD2. Germline CDR1 reads SNHLY; CDR2 reads FYNNEI. The J segment lost 5 bases and the V segment lost 7 bases, leaving 11 bases of the junction unmatched. The CDR3 totals 15 residues.

This clonotype was found many times. V usage is TRBV28 and J usage is TRBJ2-2, with 11 positions matching TRBD2. The CDR3 extends over 15 amino acids. Germline V CDR1 and CDR2: MDHEN, SYDVKM. The V and J ends lost 6 bases and 5 bases, in that order; junction bases with no gene match: 5. The CDR3 here is CASSRLAGRTGELFF. DNA for the CDR3: TGTGCCAGCAGCCGACTAGCGGGACGAACCGGGGAGCTGTTTTTT.

This clonotype came up many times. The V call is TRBV11-3, the J call TRBJ2-1; D remains unclear. The V and J ends lost 8 bases and 7 bases respectively, with 9 bases between them. The CDR3 totals 11 residues. The V gene's germline CDR1 is SGHNT and CDR2 YENEEA. The CDR3: CASGRGNEQFF. CDR3 bases: TGTGCCAGCGGGCGTGGTAATGAGCAGTTCTTC.

V and J are TRBV28 and TRBJ1-1; 8 positions agree with TRBD1. CDR3 length: 12 residues. With 5 bases clipped from V and 7 bases from J, the junction kept 3 bases outside the gene matches. The germline gives CDR1 MDHEN, CDR2 SYDVKM. CDR3 residues: CASSLGQGEAFF. The CDR3 DNA is TGTGCCAGCAGTCTTGGACAGGGTGAAGCTTTCTTT.

This clonotype was counted many times. V and J are TRBV5-1 and TRBJ1-3; the D gene is possibly TRBD1 (6 bases). The V end lost 3 bases, the J end lost 0 bases, and 10 bases lay between the germline ends. The CDR3 consists of 15 residues. Germline V CDR1 and CDR2: SGHRS, YFSETQ. The CDR3 coding sequence is TGCGCCAGCAGCTCGGGACATAGCTCTGGAAACACCATATATTTT. It codes for CASSSGHSSGNTIYF.

This clonotype was seen many times. CDR3 sequence reads: CASSLSRWAGNLGKETQYF. CDR3 nucleotides: TGTGCCAGCAGTTTAAGCCGGTGGGCAGGGAATTTGGGTAAAGAGACCCAGTACTTC. The chain recombines TRBV12-3 or TRBV12-4 with TRBJ2-5; perhaps TRBD1 as D (5 bases). The CDR3 has 19 residues. Trimming left V 2 bases short and J 3 bases short, with 25 bases between.

This clonotype was detected ten times or more. The chain links TRBV6-1 to TRBJ2-3, with 8 bases that match TRBD2. The V gene's germline CDR1 is MNHNS and CDR2 SASEGT. The CDR3 extends over 16 amino acids. V was pared by 3 bases and J by 10 bases, with 15 bases of the junction left unmatched. This CDR3 is CASSERTMGTRRAQYF. The CDR3 bases are TGTGCCAGCAGTGAGCGAACTATGGGGACTAGACGGGCGCAGTATTTT.

Turning to this clonotype: One end of the junction does not line up with germline, which may come from a read error. The rearrangement uses TRBV2 and TRBJ1-4; 7 bases align to TRBD1. The CDR3 totals 15 residues. Germline V CDR1 and CDR2: SNHLY, FYNNEI. CDR3 in amino acids: CASRKNPGTDEKLVF. CDR3 in DNA: TGTGCCAGTAGAAAAAACCCTGGGACAGATGAAAAACTGGTTTTT.

This clonotype occurred many times. This rearrangement joins TRBV12-3 or TRBV12-4 to TRBJ2-2; 7 bases map to TRBD2. The CDR3 is made up of 15 amino acids. J was trimmed by 6 bases and V by 3 bases; bases with no gene match: 7. CDR3 region: CASSLWGRAPGELFF. CDR3 bases: TGTGCCAGCAGTTTGTGGGGGAGGGCCCCCGGGGAGCTGTTTTTT.

This clonotype was counted between two and nine times. The chain links TRBV29-1 to TRBJ2-3; D remains ambiguous. CDR1 and CDR2 (germline): SQVTM, ANQGSEA. The V end was cut by 3 bases, the J end by 4 bases, with 14 bases between. The CDR3 spans 14 residues. CDR3 sequence: CSVDLSYRPDTQYF. The CDR3, as DNA: TGCAGCGTTGATCTGTCTTATCGCCCAGATACGCAGTATTTT.

This clonotype has only a few counts. This rearrangement joins TRBV20-1 to TRBJ2-7, with 14 nucleotides matching TRBD2. The trim removed 2 bases at V and 3 bases at J, leaving 6 bases unmatched. In germline, CDR1 is DFQATT, CDR2 SNEGSKA (reference sequence). The CDR3 covers 16 residues. CDR3 protein: CSARPGTSGSNYEQYF. The CDR3 nucleotides read TGCAGTGCTAGACCTGGGACTAGCGGGAGTAACTACGAGCAGTACTTC.